This TCR beta chain was found in a study of blood T cell repertoires in COVID-19. About the study: There were acute and convalescent COVID-19 samples, and they came from the United States, Italy and Spain.

Followed over time, Seattle patients had been enrolled while infection was active. The CDR3 loop spans 15 amino acids. The ends lost 4 bases at V and 4 bases at J; junction bases unmatched: 9. Germline V lookup: CDR1 SGHKS, CDR2 YYEKEE (reference sequence). In the source study's methods: Estimation of nucleated cell counts relied on the amplification of reference gene primers. The repertoire was sequenced with immunoSEQ multiplex PCR; TCRdb's copy has only in-frame clones and lacks some. That table supplies the V and J calls and clone size; D and trimming were determined from the DNA. The sample consists of some 300,000 clones, about 90% of them appearing once.

The chain uses TRBV5-5 and TRBJ1-2; 8 positions agree with TRBD1. Sequencing was performed on peripheral blood. The clonotype originates from a woman aged 45-59 years with COVID-19, enrolled during active disease. The CDR3 sequence: CASSPQGARSYGYTF. In DNA form, the CDR3 reads TGTGCCAGCAGCCCGCAGGGGGCGCGTAGCTATGGCTACACCTTC.